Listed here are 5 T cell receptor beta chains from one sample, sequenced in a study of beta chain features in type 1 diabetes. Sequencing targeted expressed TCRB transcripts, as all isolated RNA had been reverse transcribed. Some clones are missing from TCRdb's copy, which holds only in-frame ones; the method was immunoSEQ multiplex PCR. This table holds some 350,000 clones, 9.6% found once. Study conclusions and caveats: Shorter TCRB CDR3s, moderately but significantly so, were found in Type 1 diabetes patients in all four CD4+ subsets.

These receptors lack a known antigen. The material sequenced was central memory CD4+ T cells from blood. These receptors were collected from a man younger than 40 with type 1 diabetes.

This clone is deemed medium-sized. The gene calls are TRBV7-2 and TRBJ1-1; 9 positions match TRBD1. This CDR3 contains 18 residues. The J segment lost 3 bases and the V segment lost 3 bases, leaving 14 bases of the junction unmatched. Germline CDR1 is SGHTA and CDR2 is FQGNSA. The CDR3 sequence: CASSLGQGVTVRYTEAFF. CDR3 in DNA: TGTGCCAGCAGCTTGGGACAGGGCGTTACAGTTAGGTACACTGAAGCTTTCTTT.

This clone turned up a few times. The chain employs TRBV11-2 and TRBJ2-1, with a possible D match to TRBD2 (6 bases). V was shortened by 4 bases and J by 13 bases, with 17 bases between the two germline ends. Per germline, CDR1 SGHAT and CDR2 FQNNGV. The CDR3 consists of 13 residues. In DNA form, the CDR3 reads TGTGCCAGCAGCTCAGCCACTAGCTATGTTCAGTTCTTC. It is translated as CASSSATSYVQFF.

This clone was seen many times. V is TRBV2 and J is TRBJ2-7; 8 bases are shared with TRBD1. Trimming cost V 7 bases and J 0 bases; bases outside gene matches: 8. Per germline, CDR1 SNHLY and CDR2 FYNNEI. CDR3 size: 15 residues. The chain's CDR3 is CASTEQGGHSYEQYF. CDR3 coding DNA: TGTGCCAGCACCGAACAGGGGGGCCACTCCTACGAGCAGTACTTC.

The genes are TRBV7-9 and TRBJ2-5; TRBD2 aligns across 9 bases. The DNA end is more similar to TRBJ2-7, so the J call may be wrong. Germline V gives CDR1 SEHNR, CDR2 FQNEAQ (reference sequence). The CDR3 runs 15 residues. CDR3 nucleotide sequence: TGTGCCAGCAGCTTAGTGGCGGGAGGGCACCACGAGCAGTACTTC. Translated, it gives CASSLVAGGHHEQYF.

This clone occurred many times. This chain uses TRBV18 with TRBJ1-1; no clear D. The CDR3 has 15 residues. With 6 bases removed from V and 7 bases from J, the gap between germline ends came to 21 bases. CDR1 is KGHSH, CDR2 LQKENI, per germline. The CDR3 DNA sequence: TGTGCCAGCTCTCTCGACGCCGCAGACCGCGGTGAAGCTTTCTTT. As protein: CASSLDAADRGEAFF.